These 8 T cell receptor beta chains originate from one sample sequenced in a study of blood T cell repertoires in COVID-19. Profiling relied on immunoSEQ multiplex PCR, and the TCRdb table lists in-frame clones only, not all of them. The sample shows some 270,000 clones, 80% to 90% of them seen only once. The material sequenced was peripheral blood. The receptors were sampled from a woman in her 70s with acute or convalescent COVID-19.

The V call is TRBV2, the J call TRBJ1-5, with 8 positions matching TRBD1. This CDR3 comprises 14 residues. V trimming: 5 bases; J trimming: 6 bases; junction bases outside the gene matches: 6. Germline V gene lookup returns CDR1 SNHLY and CDR2 FYNNEI. The CDR3 is CASSIQGEGQPQHF. The CDR3 DNA reads as TGTGCCAGCAGTATACAGGGGGAGGGTCAGCCCCAGCATTTT. The complete variable domain, with remaining parts taken from reference TRBV2 and TRBJ1-5, reads EPEVTQTPSHQVTQMGQEVILRCVPISNHLYFYWYRQILGQKVEFLVSFYNNEISEKSEIFDDQFSVERPDGSNFTLKIRSTKLEDSAMYFCASSIQGEGQPQHFGDGTRLSIL.

The V gene is TRBV7-9, the J gene TRBJ1-1, with 8 bases fitting TRBD1. The CDR3 covers 15 residues. The germline CDR1 and CDR2 sequences are SEHNR and FQNEAQ (reference sequence). J lost 10 bases, V lost 2 bases, and 12 bases had no gene match. DNA of the CDR3: TGTGCCAGCAGCTTAAGTTGGGGGCCCGGACAGGGAGCTTTCTTT. Its translation is CASSLSWGPGQGAFF.

Worth noting for this clone: Germline is not matched at one junction end, which may reflect a read error. This rearrangement joins TRBV2 to TRBJ2-1; 8 nucleotides match TRBD1. Germline V lookup: CDR1 SNHLY, CDR2 FYNNEI. This CDR3 has 12 amino acids. The DNA for the CDR3 is TGTGCCAGCAGAGACCTCGGGACAGGTACGCTCTTC. It translates to CASRDLGTGTLF.

This clone was seen more than once but under ten times. This chain uses TRBV9 with TRBJ1-1, with D tentatively TRBD1 (6 bases). CDR3 length equals 14 residues. The germline V gene has CDR1 SGDLS and CDR2 YYNGEE. Trimming shortened V by 3 bases and J by 1 base, and 10 bases separated the two germline ends. Written as DNA, the CDR3 is TGTGCCAGCAGCGCCGGGACAACGAACACTGAAGCTTTCTTT. It codes for CASSAGTTNTEAFF.

The rearrangement joins TRBV20-1 to TRBJ1-6; 7 nucleotides line up with TRBD1. V was pared by 3 bases and J by 7 bases, with 6 bases of the junction left unmatched. The CDR3 extends over 14 amino acids. The germline gives CDR1 DFQATT, CDR2 SNEGSKA (reference sequence). The CDR3 DNA follows: TGCAGTGCTAGTGAGGACAGGAAAAATTCACCCCTCCACTTT. It translates to CSASEDRKNSPLHF.

This clone appeared a single time. J is TRBJ2-7 and V is TRBV20-1; no clear D. CDR1 is DFQATT, CDR2 SNEGSKA, per germline (reference sequence). V dropped 3 bases and J dropped 4 bases, with 7 bases sitting between them. The CDR3 is 11 amino acids. The CDR3 is CSASGLYEQYF. Here the CDR3 DNA reads TGCAGTGCTAGTGGTCTGTACGAGCAGTACTTC.

The V and J genes are TRBV6-1 and TRBJ1-5; D unclear. Germline assignment: CDR1 MNHNS and CDR2 SASEGT. Trimming pared 3 bases from V and 5 bases from J, leaving 11 bases between. The CDR3 length is 14 residues. CDR3: CASSDVTADQPQHF. CDR3 bases: TGTGCCAGCAGTGATGTCACAGCAGATCAGCCCCAGCATTTT.

The rearrangement links TRBV5-4 to TRBJ2-3; 8 bases align to TRBD2. The CDR3 runs to 16 residues. Germline trimming cut 0 bases from V and 4 bases from J; bases unmatched to any gene: 7. Germline V gene lookup returns CDR1 SGHNT and CDR2 YYREEE (reference sequence). The chain's CDR3 is CASSLAVTSGADTQYF. The CDR3 DNA sequence: TGTGCCAGCAGCTTGGCCGTAACTAGCGGAGCAGATACGCAGTATTTT.